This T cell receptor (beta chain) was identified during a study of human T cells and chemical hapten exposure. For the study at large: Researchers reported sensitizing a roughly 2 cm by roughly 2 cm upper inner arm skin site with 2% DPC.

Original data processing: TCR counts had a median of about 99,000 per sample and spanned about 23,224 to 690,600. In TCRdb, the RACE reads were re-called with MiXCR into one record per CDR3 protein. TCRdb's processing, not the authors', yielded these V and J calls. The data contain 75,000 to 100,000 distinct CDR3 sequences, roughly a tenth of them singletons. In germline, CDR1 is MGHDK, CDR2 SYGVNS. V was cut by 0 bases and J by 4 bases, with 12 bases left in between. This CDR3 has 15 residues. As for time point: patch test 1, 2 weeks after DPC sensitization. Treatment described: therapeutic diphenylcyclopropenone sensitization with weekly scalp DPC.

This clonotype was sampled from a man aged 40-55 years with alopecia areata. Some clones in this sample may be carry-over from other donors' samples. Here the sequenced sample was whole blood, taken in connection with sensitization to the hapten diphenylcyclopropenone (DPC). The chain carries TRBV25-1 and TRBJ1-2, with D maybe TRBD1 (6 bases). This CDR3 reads CASSEYPRGPYGYTF. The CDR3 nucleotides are TGTGCCAGCAGTGAATACCCCAGGGGTCCCTATGGCTACACCTTC.